This TCR beta chain was observed in a study of blood T cell repertoires in COVID-19. Study overall: Acute and convalescent COVID-19 specimens originated in the United States, Italy and Spain. Nucleic acid was either cDNA or gDNA, and it came from T cells, B-cell-depleted T cells, or PBMCs.

In the original processing: How many nucleated cells were present was estimated from reference gene primer amplification. Method: immunoSEQ multiplex PCR; TCRdb's copy keeps in-frame clones and lacks some. V, J and clone size are taken as reported in that table, and D and trimming were inferred from the DNA itself. Of tens of thousands of clones listed, 82% are singletons. The CDR3 length is 15 residues. The V segment lost 8 bases and the J segment 6 bases; nucleotides outside the gene matches: 13. Germline-derived CDR1 and CDR2 are LNHNV and YYDKDF (reference sequence). The sequenced sample was peripheral blood. This receptor was identified in a woman aged 60-75 years with acute or convalescent COVID-19. The V gene is TRBV15, the J gene TRBJ1-1; TRBD1 matches 9 bases. DNA for the CDR3: TGTGCCACCGGGCAAGGGTTACAGGGGGCCGCTGAAGCTTTCTTT. Translated, it gives CATGQGLQGAAEAFF.